Below are 27 T cell receptor beta chains sequenced from a single sample in a study of regulatory T cells in long-lasting Graves disease. Time point given: newly diagnosed GD, antithyroid drugs for less than 3 months. TCR sequences were obtained from RNA taken from PBMCs. iRepertoire HTBI primers and Arm-PCR of CDR3 regions built TCR beta libraries. Each CDR3 protein is one row after TCRdb ran MiXCR on the multiplex PCR reads. This table holds about 470,000 distinct CDR3 sequences, 15% found once. These data were also reused for a study on T cells in Graves' hyperthyroidism and ophthalmopathy.

The sequencing here drew on peripheral blood mononuclear cells (PBMCs), taken at new diagnosis, from a patient treated with antithyroid drugs. All receptors derive from a woman in her 30s with Graves disease.

CDR3 region: CSVAGVGEQYF. For the CDR3, the DNA is TGCAGCGTTGCCGGGGTTGGCGAGCAGTACTTC. The rearrangement joins TRBV29-1 to TRBJ2-7; weak D call: TRBD2 (5 bases). CDR1 and CDR2 from the germline V gene are SQVTM and ANQGSEA. This CDR3 is 11 amino acids long. V was clipped by 4 bases and J by 6 bases, with 10 bases between them.

This clonotype was detected many times. The chain recombines TRBV24-1 with TRBJ2-1; tentative D call: TRBD2 (6 bases). CDR3 length: 15 amino acids. Trimming left V 6 bases short and J 6 bases short, with 17 bases between. Germline lookup yields CDR1 KGHDR and CDR2 SFDVKD. This chain's CDR3 is CATSKAGPGINEQFF. DNA for the CDR3: TGTGCCACCAGTAAAGCGGGTCCGGGGATCAATGAGCAGTTCTTC.

This clonotype was detected ten times or more. The chain combines TRBV11-2 with TRBJ2-4, with a weak D call TRBD2 (6 bases). The CDR3 spans 15 residues. CDR1 is SGHAT and CDR2 is FQNNGV in the germline V gene. Trimming cost V 4 bases and J 1 base, with 11 bases left between them. CDR3 protein: CASSSFGGAKNIQYF. The CDR3 DNA reads TGTGCCAGCAGCTCATTTGGGGGGGCCAAAAACATTCAGTACTTC.

This clonotype has at least ten counts. This chain connects TRBV7-9 to TRBJ2-7, with 9 bases that match TRBD2. The CDR3 is 16 amino acids. Germline lookup yields CDR1 SEHNR and CDR2 FQNEAQ (reference sequence). Trimming cost V 5 bases and J 3 bases; bases outside gene matches: 11. As DNA, the CDR3 is TGTGCCAGCAGCCCGATTACCGGGACTAGCCGCTACGAGCAGTACTTC. Translated, it gives CASSPITGTSRYEQYF.

This clonotype was counted many times. This rearrangement joins TRBV11-2 to TRBJ2-1, with 7 bases aligning to TRBD2. Germline assignment: CDR1 SGHAT and CDR2 FQNNGV. The CDR3 is made up of 13 amino acids. The trim removed 5 bases at V and 8 bases at J, leaving 6 bases unmatched. This chain's CDR3 is CASSLGTTDEQFF. The CDR3 DNA sequence: TGTGCCAGCAGCCTCGGGACTACCGATGAGCAGTTCTTC.

This clonotype came up many times. The chain employs TRBV18 and TRBJ2-1; 10 positions agree with TRBD2. Germline V gene data show CDR1 as KGHSH and CDR2 as LQKENI. The V segment lost 6 bases and the J segment 4 bases; nucleotides outside the gene matches: 3. There are 14 residues in the CDR3. The chain's CDR3 is CASSGSGRYNEQFF. In DNA form, the CDR3 reads TGTGCCAGCTCGGGTAGCGGGAGGTACAATGAGCAGTTCTTC.

At least ten counts were recorded for this clonotype. This sequence joins TRBV28 and TRBJ1-5; D is unclear. Germline V gene sequence: CDR1 MDHEN, CDR2 SYDVKM. The germline V and J ends were trimmed by 1 base and 11 bases, with 18 bases remaining between them. The CDR3 sequence is 15 residues long. The DNA of the CDR3 is TGTGCCAGCAGTTTATCCCTTGGCCGCCGGGATGCCCAGCATTTT. Protein sequence: CASSLSLGRRDAQHF.

The chain couples TRBV7-3 to TRBJ2-5; 8 nucleotides line up with TRBD1. After removal of 5 bases from V and 4 bases from J, the junction contained 9 bases not matched to a gene. Germline CDR1 reads SGHTA; CDR2 reads FQGTGA. The CDR3 loop spans 15 amino acids. The CDR3 DNA sequence: TGTGCCAGCAGCGTAATGTCAGGGGGCCGAGAGACCCAGTACTTC. Protein product: CASSVMSGGRETQYF.

The chain links TRBV27 to TRBJ2-1, with 8 bases fitting TRBD2. The germline V gene encodes CDR1 MNHEY and CDR2 SMNVEV (reference sequence). The CDR3 is made up of 17 amino acids. The V gene end was trimmed by 4 bases and the J gene end by 7 bases; junction bases not matched to a gene: 15. Here the CDR3 DNA reads TGTGCCAGCAGTTCCAGGGTAGCGGGCGCGGGAGGTAATGAGCAGTTCTTC. This encodes CASSSRVAGAGGNEQFF.

In this sample, this clonotype turned up a few times. The rearrangement links TRBV12-3 or TRBV12-4 to TRBJ2-7; D is undetermined. The CDR3 has 11 amino acids. Trimming cost V 1 base and J 12 bases, with 10 bases left between them. CDR3 region: CASSLVGVRYF. As DNA, the CDR3 is TGTGCCAGCAGTTTAGTTGGGGTGCGGTACTTC.

On this clonotype: The CDR3 carries no conserved terminal phenylalanine or tryptophan, so it likely arises from a read error. This sequence joins TRBV30 and TRBJ2-3, with a possible D match to TRBD1 (6 bases). Germline V lookup: CDR1 GTSNPN, CDR2 SVGIG (reference sequence). V dropped 2 bases and J dropped 5 bases, with 11 bases sitting between them. CDR3 length: 13 amino acids. CDR3 in amino acids: CAWSLTGGDTQYS. CDR3 bases: TGTGCCTGGAGTCTGACAGGCGGAGATACGCAGTATTCT.

This clonotype was found many times. The chain couples TRBV12-3 or TRBV12-4 to TRBJ1-5; tentative D call: TRBD1 (5 bases). Trimming shortened V by 8 bases and J by 4 bases, and 12 bases separated the two germline ends. The CDR3 totals 13 residues. CDR3 DNA sequence: TGTGCCAGCCACCCCGAGGGGAATCAGCCCCAGCATTTT. The encoded protein is CASHPEGNQPQHF.

This clonotype was observed at least ten times. The chain is built from TRBV12-3 or TRBV12-4 and TRBJ1-1; D remains unclear. The length of the CDR3 is 11 residues. The V gene lost 4 bases and the J gene lost 8 bases, with 8 bases spanning the gap. The CDR3 DNA reads as TGTGCCAGCAGTTACGAGGGCGAAGCTTTCTTT. Translation: CASSYEGEAFF.

This clonotype was counted many times. The gene calls are TRBV12-3 or TRBV12-4 and TRBJ1-1; D gene ambiguous. The V gene lost 4 bases and the J gene lost 6 bases, with 12 bases spanning the gap. The CDR3 sequence is 13 residues long. The CDR3 reads CASSSRQRAEAFF. In nucleotides, the CDR3 is TGTGCCAGCAGTTCGCGACAACGGGCTGAAGCTTTCTTT.

CDR3 nucleotides: TGCGCCAGCAGCGAATCCTTCGGGTGGAGCTCCTACAATGAGCAGTTCTTC. The encoded protein is CASSESFGWSSYNEQFF. The V and J genes are TRBV5-1 and TRBJ2-1; D is undetermined. The CDR3 length is 17 residues. Germline V gives CDR1 SGHRS, CDR2 YFSETQ. V lost 4 bases to trimming and J lost 0 bases, with 17 bases between them.

This clonotype came up many times. V gene TRBV11-2 combines with J gene TRBJ2-7; 8 bases fit TRBD1. The CDR3 runs 13 residues. The ends lost 3 bases at V and 3 bases at J; junction bases unmatched: 1. Germline V gene sequence: CDR1 SGHAT, CDR2 FQNNGV. The chain's CDR3 is CASSFGQGYEQYF. The CDR3 DNA sequence: TGTGCCAGCAGCTTCGGACAGGGCTACGAGCAGTACTTC. The complete variable domain, with remaining parts taken from reference TRBV11-2 and TRBJ2-7, reads EAGVAQSPRYKIIEKRQSVAFWCNPISGHATLYWYQQILGQGPKLLIQFQNNGVVDDSQLPKDRFSAERLKGVDSTLKIQPAKLEDSAVYLCASSFGQGYEQYFGPGTRLTVT.

The gene calls are TRBV20-1 and TRBJ2-1; D gene uncertain. CDR3 length equals 12 residues. The V end was cut by 6 bases, the J end by 8 bases, with 14 bases between. Germline assignment: CDR1 DFQATT and CDR2 SNEGSKA (reference sequence). CDR3 coding DNA: TGCAGTGCCAGCCTAAGATGGGATGAGCAGTTCTTC. Its translation is CSASLRWDEQFF.

This clonotype was recorded at least ten times. The rearrangement links TRBV20-1 to TRBJ1-5, with TRBD1 matching 8 bases. The CDR3 covers 13 residues. V was clipped by 6 bases and J by 7 bases; unmatched bases: 8. Germline CDR1 DFQATT, CDR2 SNEGSKA (reference sequence). CDR3 in DNA: TGCAGTGCCGGCCGGGACAGGCTACAGCCCCAGCATTTT. It translates to CSAGRDRLQPQHF.

This clonotype was seen a handful of times. Relative to the germline gene, one junction end is altered; a read error may explain this. This chain uses TRBV9 with TRBJ2-7, with TRBD2 matching over 12 bases. Germline CDR1 reads SGDLS; CDR2 reads YYNGEE. The CDR3 contains 16 residues. CDR3 amino acids: CASSFRLAGASHEQYF. The CDR3 DNA is TGTGCCAGCAGCTTCAGACTAGCGGGAGCCTCCCACGAGCAGTACTTC.

This clonotype was seen ten or more times. The chain couples TRBV10-3 to TRBJ1-1, with 9 bases lining up with TRBD1. The junction had 10 bases not matched to a gene; V was cut back by 10 bases and J by 1 base. Germline V gives CDR1 ENHRY, CDR2 SYGVKD. There are 15 residues in the CDR3. The DNA for the CDR3 is TGTGCCACCAGGGCCTCGGGACAGGGGAACACTGAAGCTTTCTTT. Its protein product is CATRASGQGNTEAFF.

This clonotype was observed many times. V is TRBV18 and J is TRBJ1-2; D possibly corresponds to TRBD1 (6 bases). Germline lookup yields CDR1 KGHSH and CDR2 LQKENI. The ends were cut back, 4 bases at V and 0 bases at J, with 12 bases in the middle. The CDR3 consists of 15 residues. DNA of the CDR3: TGTGCCAGCTCACAGACGGACAGTACTAACTATGGCTACACCTTC. Translated: CASSQTDSTNYGYTF.

This chain's CDR3 is CASSVLGLAGRDEQFF. The CDR3 bases are TGTGCCAGCAGCGTACTGGGACTAGCGGGACGGGATGAGCAGTTCTTC. The rearrangement joins TRBV9 to TRBJ2-1, with 13 positions matching TRBD2. The CDR3 totals 16 residues. V trimming: 1 base; J trimming: 8 bases; junction bases outside the gene matches: 6. Germline V CDR1 and CDR2: SGDLS, YYNGEE.

This clonotype was seen ten or more times. The rearrangement uses TRBV9 and TRBJ2-5; D is possibly TRBD1 (6 bases). CDR1 SGDLS and CDR2 YYNGEE come from the germline V gene. The CDR3 runs 16 residues. Trimming took 0 bases from V and 4 from J, leaving 16 bases between them. This CDR3 is CASSVEDRTSRETQYF. CDR3 nucleotide sequence: TGTGCCAGCAGCGTAGAGGACAGAACCTCCCGAGAGACCCAGTACTTC.

The gene calls are TRBV18 and TRBJ2-5, with 7 bases fitting TRBD2. Germline V gene sequence: CDR1 KGHSH, CDR2 LQKENI. The V segment lost 3 bases and the J segment 3 bases; nucleotides outside the gene matches: 10. This CDR3 is 16 amino acids long. The CDR3 DNA reads TGTGCCAGCTCACCGCTCCCGGGACGGGGGGAAGAGACCCAGTACTTC. Translation: CASSPLPGRGEETQYF.

This clonotype was seen a few times. The chain uses TRBV6-1 and TRBJ2-1; unclear D gene. Trimming removed 0 bases from V and 0 bases from J, with 6 bases in between. Germline loops: CDR1 MNHNS, CDR2 SASEGT. The CDR3 is 15 amino acids. The CDR3 nucleotides read TGTGCCAGCAGTGAAGCGGTAGGCTCCTACAATGAGCAGTTCTTC. It is translated as CASSEAVGSYNEQFF.

This clonotype has a single count. A much larger clone differs from this one at a single base, so this may be a read error. The chain uses TRBV6-5 and TRBJ2-7; D remains unclear. This CDR3 has 14 amino acids. CDR1 and CDR2 from the germline V gene are MNHEY and SVGAGI. The V end was cut by 4 bases, the J end by 3 bases, with 13 bases between. CDR3 residues: CASSFGRKLYEQYF. CDR3 sequence (DNA): TGTGCCAGCAGTTTCGGGCGGAAACTCTACGAGCAGTACTTC.

A few counts support this clonotype. One base away lies a much larger clone, so this may be a sequencing read error. The chain employs TRBV27 and TRBJ2-5; 9 bases align to TRBD2. Germline V CDR1 and CDR2: MNHEY, SMNVEV (reference sequence). The CDR3 totals 15 residues. The ends lost 8 bases at V and 2 bases at J; junction bases unmatched: 9. CDR3 amino acids: CASAIAGEAQETQYF. The CDR3 DNA reads as TGTGCCAGCGCGATAGCGGGAGAGGCTCAAGAGACCCAGTACTTC.